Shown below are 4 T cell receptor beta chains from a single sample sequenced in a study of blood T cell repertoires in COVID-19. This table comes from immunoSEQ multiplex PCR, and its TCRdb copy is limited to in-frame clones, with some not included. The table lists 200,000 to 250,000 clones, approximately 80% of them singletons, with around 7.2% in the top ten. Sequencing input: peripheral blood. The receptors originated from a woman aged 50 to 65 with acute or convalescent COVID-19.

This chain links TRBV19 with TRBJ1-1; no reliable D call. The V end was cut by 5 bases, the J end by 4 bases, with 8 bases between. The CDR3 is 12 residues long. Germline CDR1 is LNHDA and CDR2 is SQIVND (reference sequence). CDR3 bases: TGTGCCAGTAGTGTTCTCGGCACTGAAGCTTTCTTT. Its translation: CASSVLGTEAFF.

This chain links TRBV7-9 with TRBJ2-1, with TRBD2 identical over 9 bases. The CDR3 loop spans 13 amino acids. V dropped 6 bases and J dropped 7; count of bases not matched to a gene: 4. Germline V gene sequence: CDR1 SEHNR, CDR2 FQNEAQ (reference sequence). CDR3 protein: CASSLAGKNEQFF. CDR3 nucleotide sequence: TGTGCCAGCAGTCTAGCGGGGAAAAATGAGCAGTTCTTC.

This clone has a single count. The CDR3 DNA reads as TGCGCCAGGGGACAGAAGATATATGGCTACACCTTC. Residues: CARGQKIYGYTF. J is TRBJ1-2 and V is TRBV10-1, with 7 bases lining up with TRBD1. Germline V lookup: CDR1 WNHNN, CDR2 SYGVQD (reference sequence). The CDR3 has 12 residues. V was clipped by 9 bases and J by 5 bases; unmatched bases: 6.

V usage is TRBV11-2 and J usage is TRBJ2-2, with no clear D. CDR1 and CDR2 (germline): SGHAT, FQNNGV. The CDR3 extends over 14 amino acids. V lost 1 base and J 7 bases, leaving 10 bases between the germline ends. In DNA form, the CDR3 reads TGTGCCAGCAGCTTAGCAGCGAGTGGCGGGGAGCTGTTTTTT. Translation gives CASSLAASGGELFF.